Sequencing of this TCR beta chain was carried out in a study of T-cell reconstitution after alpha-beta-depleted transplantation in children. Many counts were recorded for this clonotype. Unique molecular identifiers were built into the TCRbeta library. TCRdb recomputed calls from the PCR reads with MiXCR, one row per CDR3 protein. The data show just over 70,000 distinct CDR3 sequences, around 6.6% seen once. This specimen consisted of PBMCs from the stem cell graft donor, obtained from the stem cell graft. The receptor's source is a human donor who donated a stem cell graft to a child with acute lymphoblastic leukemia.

In nucleotides, the CDR3 is TGCGCCAGCAGCTCCTGGACAGGGCCCTTGAACACTGAAGCTTTCTTT. As protein: CASSSWTGPLNTEAFF. V and J are TRBV5-1 and TRBJ1-1; 8 bases line up with TRBD1. After removal of 3 bases from V and 0 bases from J, the junction contained 7 bases not matched to a gene. The CDR3 covers 16 residues. Per germline, CDR1 SGHRS and CDR2 YFSETQ.